This T cell receptor (beta chain) was documented in a study of Ad26.COV2.S vaccination and SARS-CoV-2 variants. Study summary: Ad26.COV2.S arm of COV1001 included the donor.

Treatment meaning: around 19 received Ad26.COV2.S at low or high dose, single or two shots; about 5 received placebo; per-sample allocation not given. The investigators took samples on day 63 after the first vaccine or placebo injection. It was Wuhan-strain SARS-CoV-2 spike that the Ad26 vaccine vector expressed. TCRdb's copy holds only in-frame clones and misses some; the assay was immunoSEQ multiplex PCR. The sample comprises more than 300,000 clones, roughly 90% of which are singletons, and roughly 5% rests with the top ten. CDR3 length equals 15 residues. V lost 0 bases and J lost 6; bases outside the gene matches: 8. Germline V gene sequence: CDR1 LGHNA, CDR2 YNFKEQ.

This clonotype originated in a person aged 18 to 65 who received the Ad26.COV2.S COVID-19 vaccine or a placebo. The source was peripheral blood, collected in a trial of Ad26.COV2.S vaccine versus placebo. This chain links TRBV4-2 with TRBJ2-7, with 7 bases matching TRBD1. CDR3 protein: CASSQDPQGVREQYF. The CDR3 DNA is TGTGCCAGCAGCCAAGATCCGCAGGGGGTTCGCGAGCAGTACTTC.